This TCR beta chain originates from a study of blood T cell repertoires in COVID-19. Study-level information: Sites across the United States, Italy and Spain contributed samples from acute and convalescent COVID-19.

Participant-reported clinical history was the basis for cohort assignment. Data came from immunoSEQ multiplex PCR; TCRdb stores just in-frame clones and leaves some out. This sample has around 450,000 clones, with around 90% found just once. The V end was cut by 3 bases, the J end by 5 bases, with 13 bases between. Germline V CDR1 and CDR2: DFQATT, SNEGSKA (reference sequence). The CDR3 is 13 residues long. Material for sequencing was PBMCs or T cells enriched from blood (not recorded which). The chain is built from TRBV20-1 and TRBJ2-5; maybe TRBD1 (6 bases). The sequence was obtained from a woman aged 18-35 years who had recovered from COVID-19. Written as DNA, the CDR3 is TGCAGTGCTAGTGGGCTCCAGGGGGAGACCCAGTACTTC. Its translation is CSASGLQGETQYF.